This T cell receptor (beta chain) originates from a study of HIV-infected children after antiretroviral therapy interruption. In the study overall: Children's median ages were 9.5 years and 8 years by group. Most participating children were previously exposed to EBV and CMV.

Treatment in this sample: PENTA 11 planned treatment interruption arm or continuous ART arm. Participants had taken at least three-drug ART for at least 24 weeks. Naive CD4+ CD45RA+ CD45RO- T cells were FACS-sorted from thawed PBMCs. V gave up 6 bases and J gave up 4 bases; unmatched junction bases: 7. Germline-derived CDR1 and CDR2 are MNHEY and SMNVEV (reference sequence). This CDR3 comprises 14 residues. Unique molecular identifiers were included in an RNA-based 3' RACE TCR library. MiXCR, run by TCRdb on the 3' RACE reads, gives a single entry per CDR3 protein. The sample shows tens of thousands of distinct CDR3 sequences, 4.3% of them seen only once. This clonotype was picked up many times.

The origin of this receptor is a pool of human donors with HIV. The specimen comprised CD45RA+ CD4+ T cells from PBMCs, pooled from several time points, sampled from a donor given antiretroviral therapy, either interrupted or continuous. Subset meaning: naive CD4+ CD45RA+ CD45RO- T cells. The chain couples TRBV27 to TRBJ1-1; 8 bases agree with TRBD1. The CDR3 loop reads CASRRQGKFTEAFF. CDR3 in DNA: TGTGCCAGCAGAAGACAGGGGAAGTTCACTGAAGCTTTCTTT.